This T cell receptor beta chain was profiled in a study of blood T cell repertoires in COVID-19. About the research overall: Donors in the United States, Italy and Spain gave samples during acute or convalescent COVID-19. The cDNA or gDNA used as material had been derived from T cells, B-cell-depleted T cells, or PBMCs.

Authors' data handling: Amplification of reference gene primers was used by the study to estimate nucleated cell counts. Using immunoSEQ multiplex PCR, the repertoire was profiled, and TCRdb retains in-frame clones only, with some absent. V, J and clone size derive from that table, while D and trimming were established from the DNA sequence. The repertoire holds tens of thousands of clones, with more than 75% as singletons. This CDR3 has 14 residues. The chain recombines TRBV21-1 with TRBJ2-7; TRBD1 reflects the table's D call only, with no check against the DNA. TRBV21-1 is flagged as a pseudogene. The sequenced sample was peripheral blood. The receptor's source is a man aged 50-59 years with active COVID-19. The CDR3 DNA sequence: TGTGCCAGCAGCAAAGCTGGGGCTAGCTACGAGCAGTACTTC. Translation gives CASSKAGASYEQYF.